One T cell receptor beta chain is described in this entry. The data stem from a study of blood T cell repertoires in COVID-19. About the study: Samples taken during acute and convalescent COVID-19 were collected in the United States, Italy and Spain.

CDR3 length equals 14 residues. Germline V gene data show CDR1 as SGHNT and CDR2 as YYREEE (reference sequence). Trimming shortened V by 4 bases and J by 9 bases, and 19 bases separated the two germline ends. Per the original methods: Amplification of reference gene primers provided the estimated nucleated cell counts. The protocol was immunoSEQ multiplex PCR, while the TCRdb copy is restricted to in-frame clones and leaves out a portion. That table supplies the V and J calls and clone size; D and trimming were determined from the DNA. The sample includes some 75,000 clones, about 88% of them seen just once.

The rearrangement links TRBV5-4 to TRBJ2-5; possibly TRBD2 for D (7 bases). The sample taken for sequencing was peripheral blood. The receptor was isolated from a man in his sixties or seventies with active or convalescent COVID-19. This chain's CDR3 is CASSPNWGGRAQYF. CDR3 nucleotide sequence: TGTGCCAGCAGCCCGAATTGGGGGGGGCGGGCCCAGTACTTC.